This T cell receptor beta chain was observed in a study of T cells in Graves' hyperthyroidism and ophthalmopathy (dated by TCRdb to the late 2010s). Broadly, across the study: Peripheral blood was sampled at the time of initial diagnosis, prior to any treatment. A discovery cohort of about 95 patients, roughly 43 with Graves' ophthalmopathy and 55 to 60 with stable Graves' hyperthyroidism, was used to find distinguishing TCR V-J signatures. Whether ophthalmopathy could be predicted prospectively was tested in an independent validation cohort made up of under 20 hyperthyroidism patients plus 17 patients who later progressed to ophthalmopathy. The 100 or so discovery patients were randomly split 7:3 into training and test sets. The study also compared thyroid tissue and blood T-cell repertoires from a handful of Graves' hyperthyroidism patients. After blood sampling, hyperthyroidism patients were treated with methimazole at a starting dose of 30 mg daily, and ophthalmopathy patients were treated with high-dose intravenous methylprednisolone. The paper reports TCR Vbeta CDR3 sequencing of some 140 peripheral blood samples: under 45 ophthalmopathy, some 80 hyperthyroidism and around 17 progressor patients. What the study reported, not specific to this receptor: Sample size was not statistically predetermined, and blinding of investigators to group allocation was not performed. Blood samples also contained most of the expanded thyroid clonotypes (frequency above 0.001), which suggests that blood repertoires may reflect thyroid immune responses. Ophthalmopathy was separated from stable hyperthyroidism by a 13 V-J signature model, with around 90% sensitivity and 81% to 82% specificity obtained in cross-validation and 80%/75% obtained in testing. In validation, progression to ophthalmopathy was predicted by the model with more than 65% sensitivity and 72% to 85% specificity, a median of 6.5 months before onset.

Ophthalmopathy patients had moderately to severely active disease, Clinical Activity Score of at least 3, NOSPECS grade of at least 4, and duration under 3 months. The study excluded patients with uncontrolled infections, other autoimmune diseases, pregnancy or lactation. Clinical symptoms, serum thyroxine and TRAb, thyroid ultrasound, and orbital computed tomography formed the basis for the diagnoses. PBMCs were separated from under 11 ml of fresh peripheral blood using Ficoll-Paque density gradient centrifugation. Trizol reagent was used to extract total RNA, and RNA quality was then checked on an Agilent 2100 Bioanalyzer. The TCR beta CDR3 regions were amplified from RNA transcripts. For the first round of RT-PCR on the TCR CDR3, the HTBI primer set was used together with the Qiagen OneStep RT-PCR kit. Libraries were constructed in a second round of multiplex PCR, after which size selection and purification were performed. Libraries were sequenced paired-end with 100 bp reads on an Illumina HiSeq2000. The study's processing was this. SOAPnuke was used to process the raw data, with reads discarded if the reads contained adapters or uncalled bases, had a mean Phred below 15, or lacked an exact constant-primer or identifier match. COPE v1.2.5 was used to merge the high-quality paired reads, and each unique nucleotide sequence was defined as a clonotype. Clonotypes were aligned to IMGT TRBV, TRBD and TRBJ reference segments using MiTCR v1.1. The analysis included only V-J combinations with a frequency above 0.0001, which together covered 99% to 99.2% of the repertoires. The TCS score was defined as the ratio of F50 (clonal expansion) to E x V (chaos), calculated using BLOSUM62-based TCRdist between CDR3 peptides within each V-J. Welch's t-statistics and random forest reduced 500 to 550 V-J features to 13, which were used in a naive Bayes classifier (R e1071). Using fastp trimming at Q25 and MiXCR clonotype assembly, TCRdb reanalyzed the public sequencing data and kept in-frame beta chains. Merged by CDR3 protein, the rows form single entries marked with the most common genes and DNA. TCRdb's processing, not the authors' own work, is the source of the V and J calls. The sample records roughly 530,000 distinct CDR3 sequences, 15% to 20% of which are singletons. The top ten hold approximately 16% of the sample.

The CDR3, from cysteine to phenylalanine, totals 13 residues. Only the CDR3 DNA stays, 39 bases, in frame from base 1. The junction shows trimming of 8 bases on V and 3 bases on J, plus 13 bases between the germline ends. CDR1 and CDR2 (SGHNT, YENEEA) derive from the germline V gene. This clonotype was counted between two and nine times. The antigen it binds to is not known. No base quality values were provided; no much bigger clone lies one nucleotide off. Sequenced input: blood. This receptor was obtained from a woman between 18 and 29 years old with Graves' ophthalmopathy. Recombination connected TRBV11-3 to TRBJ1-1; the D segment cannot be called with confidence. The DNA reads TGTGCCAGCTCCCAGGTTAAGGACACTGAAGCTTTCTTT. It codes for CASSQVKDTEAFF.